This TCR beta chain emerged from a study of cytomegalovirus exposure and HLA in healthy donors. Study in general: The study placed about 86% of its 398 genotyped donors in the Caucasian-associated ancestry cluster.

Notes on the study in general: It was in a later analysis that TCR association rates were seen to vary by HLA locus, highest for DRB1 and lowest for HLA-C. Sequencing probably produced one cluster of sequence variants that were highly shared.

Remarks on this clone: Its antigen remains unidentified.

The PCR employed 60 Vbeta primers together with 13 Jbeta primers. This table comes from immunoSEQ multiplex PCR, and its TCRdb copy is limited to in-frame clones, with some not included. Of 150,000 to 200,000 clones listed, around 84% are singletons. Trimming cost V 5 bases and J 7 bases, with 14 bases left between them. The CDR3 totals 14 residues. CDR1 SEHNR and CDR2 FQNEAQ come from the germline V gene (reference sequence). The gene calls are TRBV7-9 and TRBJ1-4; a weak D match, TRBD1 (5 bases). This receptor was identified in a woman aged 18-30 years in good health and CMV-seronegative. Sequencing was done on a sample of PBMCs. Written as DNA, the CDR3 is TGTGCCAGCAGCCCCGTGGGGGGAGGTGAAAAACTGTTTTTT. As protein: CASSPVGGGEKLFF.